This is a list of T cell receptor beta chains from one sample in a study of blood T cell repertoires in COVID-19. Here immunoSEQ multiplex PCR was the method, and the copy in TCRdb shows in-frame clones only, minus some. The sample consists of approximately 310,000 clones, roughly 85% of them appearing once. Sequenced material: PBMCs or T cells enriched from blood (not recorded which). These receptors all stem from a man younger than 45 who had recovered from COVID-19. The CDR3 runs from the conserved cysteine through the conserved F or W. The D gene is left open where the match is weak. Size is omitted from some rows. Given values are once, few, many or a class for expanded clones.

D,size,V,J,CDR3,DNA
-,few,TRBV11-2,TRBJ1-1,CASSFDGVAYNTEAFF,TGTGCCAGCAGCTTTGACGGGGTGGCTTATAACACTGAAGCTTTCTTT
TRBD1,-,TRBV19,TRBJ1-5,CASSPGQGLSQPQHF,TGTGCCAGTAGTCCGGGACAGGGGTTAAGTCAGCCCCAGCATTTT
TRBD2,-,TRBV10-3,TRBJ2-1,CATAGEAASYNEQFF,TGTGCCACGGCGGGGGAAGCGGCCTCCTACAATGAGCAGTTCTTC
-,-,TRBV27,TRBJ1-2,CASSPKTASGYTF,TGTGCCAGCAGTCCCAAGACAGCCAGTGGCTACACCTTC
-,-,TRBV25-1,TRBJ1-2,CASSTPEGTYGYTF,TGTGCCAGCAGTACCCCGGAGGGGACCTATGGCTACACCTTC
-,-,TRBV10-3,TRBJ1-1,CAISDDRGNTEAFF,TGTGCCATCAGTGATGACAGAGGGAACACTGAAGCTTTCTTT
-,-,TRBV18,TRBJ1-6,CASSPSGQTSPLHF,TGTGCCAGCTCACCAAGCGGACAGACTTCACCCCTCCACTTT
TRBD1,-,TRBV7-9,TRBJ1-5,CASSSGQGLWQPQHF,TGTGCCAGCAGCTCCGGACAGGGACTGTGGCAGCCCCAGCATTTT
TRBD1,-,TRBV6-6,TRBJ2-2,CASRGATGANTGELFF,TGTGCCAGCAGAGGAGCCACAGGGGCGAACACCGGGGAGCTGTTTTTT
-,-,TRBV4-1,TRBJ1-5,CASSQEGEQPQHF,TGCGCCAGCAGCCAAGAAGGGGAACAGCCCCAGCATTTT
TRBD1,-,TRBV5-6,TRBJ1-5,CASSSNRGNNQPQHF,TGTGCCAGCAGCTCCAACAGGGGTAACAATCAGCCCCAGCATTTT
TRBD1,-,TRBV5-4,TRBJ2-5,CASSGRGQETQYF,TGTGCCAGCAGCGGCAGGGGGCAAGAGACCCAGTACTTC
TRBD1,-,TRBV19,TRBJ1-5,CASSPTPTGKPQHF,TGTGCCAGTAGTCCAACCCCGACAGGGAAGCCCCAGCATTTT
-,once,TRBV7-2,TRBJ1-2,CASSFSGGNGYTF,TGTGCCAGCAGCTTTTCCGGGGGAAATGGCTACACCTTC
-,-,TRBV7-2,TRBJ1-1,CASSFFNRVGTEAFF,TGTGCCAGCAGCTTCTTCAACAGGGTGGGGACTGAAGCTTTCTTT
-,-,TRBV19,TRBJ2-2,CASSQFGQNTGELFF,TGTGCCAGTAGTCAATTCGGACAGAACACCGGGGAGCTGTTTTTT
-,-,TRBV4-2,TRBJ1-5,CASSQDRVSNQPQHF,TGTGCCAGCAGCCAAGACCGGGTTAGCAATCAGCCCCAGCATTTT
TRBD1,-,TRBV13,TRBJ2-1,CASSPDGEGAYNEQFF,TGTGCCAGCAGCCCGGACGGCGAGGGGGCATACAATGAGCAGTTCTTC
TRBD2,-,TRBV4-1,TRBJ2-7,CASSQDSTSGVHEQYF,TGCGCCAGCAGCCAAGATTCTACTAGCGGGGTCCACGAGCAGTACTTC
TRBD2,-,TRBV5-4,TRBJ2-3,CASSVVAGGPTDTQYF,TGTGCCAGCAGCGTAGTAGCGGGGGGACCCACAGATACGCAGTATTTT
-,-,TRBV6-5,TRBJ1-1,CASSPRRSNTEAFF,TGTGCCAGCTCTCCCCGCAGATCGAACACTGAAGCTTTCTTT
TRBD1,-,TRBV9,TRBJ1-2,CASSVASGGAYGYTF,TGTGCCAGCAGCGTAGCGTCAGGGGGCGCCTATGGCTACACCTTC
-,-,TRBV7-9,TRBJ1-1,CASSWQVNTEAFF,TGTGCCAGCAGCTGGCAGGTGAACACTGAAGCTTTCTTT
TRBD1,-,TRBV19,TRBJ1-2,CASSITGGVYGYTF,TGTGCCAGTAGTATAACAGGGGGTGTCTATGGCTACACCTTC
TRBD2,-,TRBV11-3,TRBJ2-5,CASSSLGLAEETQYF,TGTGCCAGCAGCTCGCTGGGACTAGCGGAAGAGACCCAGTACTTC
-,-,TRBV5-5,TRBJ1-2,CASSPGDPGYGYTF,TGTGCCAGCAGCCCGGGGGACCCGGGCTATGGCTACACCTTC
TRBD1,-,TRBV5-1,TRBJ2-3,CASSLLFSGTGAADTQYF,TGCGCCAGCAGCTTGTTATTTTCCGGGACAGGGGCGGCAGATACGCAGTATTTT
-,once,TRBV5-1,TRBJ1-6,CASSPSSGDAYNSPLHF,TGCGCCAGCAGCCCGTCCAGCGGGGACGCCTATAATTCACCCCTCCACTTT
TRBD2,-,TRBV20-1,TRBJ2-3,CSASPLAGGSNTDTQYF,TGCAGTGCTAGTCCACTAGCGGGGGGCTCTAACACAGATACGCAGTATTTT
-,-,TRBV6-2/TRBV6-3,TRBJ1-2,CASSTLGGYTF,TGTGCCAGCAGTACCCTTGGCGGCTACACCTTC
TRBD1,-,TRBV5-1,TRBJ1-1,CASSLASTPTGVNTEAFF,TGCGCCAGCAGCTTGGCCAGTACCCCAACAGGGGTAAACACTGAAGCTTTCTTT
-,-,TRBV12-5,TRBJ1-2,CASALDSSNYGYTF,TGTGCTAGTGCCCTGGACAGTTCTAACTATGGCTACACCTTC
-,-,TRBV29-1,TRBJ1-1,CSVVSGNTEAFF,TGCAGCGTTGTGTCAGGTAACACTGAAGCTTTCTTT
-,once,TRBV21-1,TRBJ1-5,CASSMQTRSNQPQHF,TGTGCCAGCAGCATGCAGACACGAAGCAATCAGCCCCAGCATTTT
-,-,TRBV18,TRBJ1-2,CASSPPGGDYGYTF,TGTGCCAGCTCACCACCCGGGGGGGACTATGGCTACACCTTC
-,-,TRBV7-2,TRBJ2-3,CASKGDDTQYF,TGTGCAAGTAAGGGAGATGATACGCAGTATTTT
-,-,TRBV2,TRBJ1-1,CASSKDGLGAEAFF,TGTGCCAGCAGTAAGGACGGCCTCGGGGCTGAAGCTTTCTTT
-,-,TRBV6-2/TRBV6-3,TRBJ2-1,CASSPARRLAGLFF,TGTGCCAGCAGTCCCGCTCGGCGGCTAGCTGGGCTGTTCTTC
TRBD1,once,TRBV5-4,TRBJ1-1,CASSAQGAAFF,TGTGCCAGCAGCGCACAGGGGGCGGCTTTCTTT
TRBD2,-,TRBV7-6,TRBJ2-3,CASSSRDYLSTDTQYF,TGTGCCAGCAGCTCTCGGGACTACCTTAGCACAGATACGCAGTATTTT
TRBD1,-,TRBV11-3,TRBJ1-5,CASSSNRDRRGNQPQHF,TGTGCCAGCAGCTCTAACCGGGACAGGAGAGGCAATCAGCCCCAGCATTTT
TRBD1,few,TRBV19,TRBJ1-3,CASRGPGNRGSSGNTIYF,TGTGCCAGTCGGGGGCCAGGGAACAGGGGTTCCTCTGGAAACACCATATATTTT
TRBD1,once,TRBV6-5,TRBJ1-6,CASSLTGENSPLHF,TGTGCCAGCAGTTTAACAGGGGAAAATTCACCCCTCCACTTT
-,-,TRBV5-6,TRBJ2-5,CASSVTGQETQYF,TGTGCCAGCAGCGTGACGGGCCAAGAGACCCAGTACTTC
-,-,TRBV5-4,TRBJ1-1,CASREGGAPDEAFF,TGTGCCAGCAGGGAGGGAGGGGCGCCCGATGAAGCTTTCTTT
TRBD1,-,TRBV30,TRBJ1-6,CAWSASSTGVSPLHF,TGTGCCTGGAGTGCGTCGAGCACAGGGGTTTCACCCCTCCACTTT
-,-,TRBV6-5,TRBJ2-7,CASSTGQIYEQYF,TGTGCCAGCAGTACTGGACAAATCTACGAGCAGTACTTC
TRBD1,-,TRBV9,TRBJ2-1,CASSVGQGANEQFF,TGTGCCAGCAGCGTAGGGCAGGGGGCAAATGAGCAGTTCTTC
TRBD1,-,TRBV11-2,TRBJ2-5,CASRSLVRGRGETQYF,TGTGCCAGCAGATCCCTTGTGAGGGGGCGCGGGGAGACCCAGTACTTC